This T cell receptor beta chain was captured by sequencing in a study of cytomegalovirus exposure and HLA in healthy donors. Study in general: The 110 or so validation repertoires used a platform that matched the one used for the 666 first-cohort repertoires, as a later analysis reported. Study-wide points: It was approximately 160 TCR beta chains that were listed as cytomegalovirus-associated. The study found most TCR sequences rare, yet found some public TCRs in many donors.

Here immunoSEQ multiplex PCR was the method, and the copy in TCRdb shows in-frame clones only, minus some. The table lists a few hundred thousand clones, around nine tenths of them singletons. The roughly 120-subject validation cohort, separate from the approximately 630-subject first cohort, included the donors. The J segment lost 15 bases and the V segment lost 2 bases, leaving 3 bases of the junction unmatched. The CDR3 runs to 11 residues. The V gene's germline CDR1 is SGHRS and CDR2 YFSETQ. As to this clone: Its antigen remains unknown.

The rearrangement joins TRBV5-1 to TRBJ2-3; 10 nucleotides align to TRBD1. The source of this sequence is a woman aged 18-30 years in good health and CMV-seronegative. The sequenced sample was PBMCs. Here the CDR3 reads CASSFGTGVYF. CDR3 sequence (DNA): TGCGCCAGCAGCTTCGGGACAGGGGTTTATTTT. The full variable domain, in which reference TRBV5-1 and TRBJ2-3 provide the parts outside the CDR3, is KAGVTQTPRYLIKTRGQQVTLSCSPISGHRSVSWYQQTPGQGLQFLFEYFSETQRNKGNFPGRFSGRQFSNSRSEMNVSTLELGDSALYLCASSFGTGVYFGPGTRLTVL.